This T cell receptor (beta chain) is drawn from a study of blood T cell repertoires in COVID-19. As originally analysed: Amplification of reference gene primers provided the estimated nucleated cell counts. The table came from immunoSEQ multiplex PCR; TCRdb's copy has only in-frame clones and leaves some out. V, J and clone size reflect that table, while D and trimming were determined from the DNA. The top ten hold 10% to 11% of the sample, which has some 20,000 clones, 86% seen once. The CDR3 has 13 amino acids. CDR1 MGHRA and CDR2 YSYEKL come from the germline V gene. The V gene lost 8 bases and the J gene lost 6 bases, with 17 bases spanning the gap.

V gene TRBV4-1 combines with J gene TRBJ2-7; D may be TRBD1 (5 bases). The sample comprised peripheral blood. This TCR came from a human donor in a cohort sampled during active COVID-19. CDR3 coding DNA: TGCGCCAGCGGACATCGGACATCTGGCGAGCAGTACTTC. Encoded protein: CASGHRTSGEQYF.